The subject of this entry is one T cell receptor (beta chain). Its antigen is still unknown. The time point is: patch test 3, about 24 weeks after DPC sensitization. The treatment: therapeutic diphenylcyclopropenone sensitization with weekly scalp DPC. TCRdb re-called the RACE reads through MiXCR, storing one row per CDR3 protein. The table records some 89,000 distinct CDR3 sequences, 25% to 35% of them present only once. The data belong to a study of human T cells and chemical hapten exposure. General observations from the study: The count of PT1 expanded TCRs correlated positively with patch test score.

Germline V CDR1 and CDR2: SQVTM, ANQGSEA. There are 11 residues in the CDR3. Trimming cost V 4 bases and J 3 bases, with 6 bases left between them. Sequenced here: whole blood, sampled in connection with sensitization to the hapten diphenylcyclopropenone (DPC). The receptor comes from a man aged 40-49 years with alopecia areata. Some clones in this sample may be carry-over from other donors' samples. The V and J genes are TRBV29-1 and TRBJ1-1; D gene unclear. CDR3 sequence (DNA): TGCAGCGTTGTGGGGTACACTGAAGCTTTCTTT. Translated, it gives CSVVGYTEAFF. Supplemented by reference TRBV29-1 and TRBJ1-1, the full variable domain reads SAVISQKPSRDICQRGTSLTIQCQVDSQVTMMFWYRQQPGQSLTLIATANQGSEATYESGFVIDKFPISRPNLTFSTLTVSNMSPEDSSIYLCSVVGYTEAFFGQGTRLTVV.